The 8 T cell receptor beta chains given below trace back to one sample, sequenced in a study of blood T cell repertoires in COVID-19. Clones were read by immunoSEQ multiplex PCR, and TCRdb kept only the in-frame ones, dropping some. The data contain 370,000 or so clones, around 87% of them singletons. Specimen: PBMCs or T cells enriched from blood (not recorded which). The receptors were sampled from a man between 25 and 39 years old who had recovered from COVID-19.

The chain uses TRBV20-1 and TRBJ2-5, with 11 bases that match TRBD2. The CDR3 is 15 residues long. Germline V gene data show CDR1 as DFQATT and CDR2 as SNEGSKA (reference sequence). The J segment lost 2 bases and the V segment lost 3 bases, leaving 5 bases of the junction unmatched. CDR3 protein: CSASTSGGVQETQYF. CDR3 bases: TGCAGTGCTAGTACTAGCGGGGGAGTTCAAGAGACCCAGTACTTC.

The V call is TRBV6-5, the J call TRBJ1-2; TRBD1 matches 8 bases. With 6 bases clipped from V and 1 base from J, the junction kept 4 bases outside the gene matches. This CDR3 is built from 14 residues. Germline V gene data show CDR1 as MNHEY and CDR2 as SVGAGI. CDR3 bases: TGTGCCAGCAGGCTACAGGGGGTTAACTATGGCTACACCTTC. It encodes CASRLQGVNYGYTF.

This sequence joins TRBV7-9 and TRBJ2-4; D is possibly TRBD2 (6 bases). The CDR3 runs to 15 residues. The germline V and J ends were trimmed by 6 bases and 6 bases, with 18 bases remaining between them. Germline V gene lookup returns CDR1 SEHNR and CDR2 FQNEAQ (reference sequence). This CDR3 is CASRGTRDFGNIQYF. In DNA, the CDR3 is TGTGCCAGCAGGGGTACGCGGGACTTCGGAAACATTCAGTACTTC.

The chain has TRBV5-1 and TRBJ2-3, with TRBD2 matching 12 bases. V lost 4 bases and J lost 3; bases outside the gene matches: 6. Germline lookup yields CDR1 SGHRS and CDR2 YFSETQ. The CDR3 is 16 amino acids. DNA for the CDR3: TGCGCCAGCAGCCTTGCTAGCGGGGGGGCAACAGATACGCAGTATTTT. Its translation: CASSLASGGATDTQYF.

V is TRBV5-1 and J is TRBJ1-1, with D perhaps TRBD1 (5 bases). V dropped 1 base and J dropped 4 bases, with 11 bases sitting between them. The CDR3 extends over 14 amino acids. CDR1 and CDR2 (germline): SGHRS, YFSETQ. The CDR3 DNA is TGCGCCAGCAGCTTGAGTTTGGGGGGCACTGAAGCTTTCTTT. Translation gives CASSLSLGGTEAFF.

The rearrangement joins TRBV21-1 to TRBJ1-4; whether TRBD1, the table's D call, matches the DNA was not checked. TRBV21-1 is listed as a pseudogene. The CDR3 length is 15 residues. The CDR3 DNA follows: TGTGCCAGCAGCAAAGACAGCATAGGTAATGAAAAACTGTTTTTT. As protein: CASSKDSIGNEKLFF.

The V call is TRBV7-8, the J call TRBJ2-5, with D possibly matching TRBD1 (6 bases). This CDR3 is 13 amino acids long. Looked up from germline, CDR1 is SGHVS and CDR2 is FQNEAQ. Trimming removed 5 bases at V and 4 bases at J, with 11 bases between. CDR3 in DNA: TGTGCCAGCAGCCATGGACAGCGAGAGACCCAGTACTTC. This translates into CASSHGQRETQYF.

The chain links TRBV27 to TRBJ2-7; 7 nucleotides match TRBD1. Trimming at V came to 5 bases and at J to 1 base, leaving 2 bases not matched to a gene. The CDR3 spans 13 residues. The V gene's germline CDR1 is MNHEY and CDR2 SMNVEV (reference sequence). CDR3 residues: CASSLTGSYEQYF. In nucleotides, the CDR3 is TGTGCCAGCAGTCTGACAGGGTCCTACGAGCAGTACTTC.